Sequencing of this T cell receptor beta chain was carried out in a study of blood T cell repertoires in COVID-19. Turning to the study itself: From T cells, B-cell-depleted T cells, or PBMCs came the material, which was cDNA or gDNA.

The V gene's germline CDR1 is MNHEY and CDR2 SMNVEV (reference sequence). The CDR3 has 14 amino acids. Unmatched junction bases numbered 4, after V lost 3 bases and J lost 3 bases. In the source study's methods: Nucleated cell counts were estimated from reference gene primer amplification. The method was immunoSEQ multiplex PCR; TCRdb's version includes in-frame clones alone and lacks a portion of them. D and trimming come from the DNA, and the V and J calls and clone size come from that table. The table shows 100,000 or so clones, with around 90% occurring only once. The receptor's source is a woman aged 60 to 75 with acute or convalescent COVID-19. Sequenced input: peripheral blood. V is TRBV27 and J is TRBJ1-1; 7 nucleotides line up with TRBD1. The DNA for the CDR3 is TGTGCCAGCAGTTTGAAGGGGGCGGACACTGAAGCTTTCTTT. It encodes CASSLKGADTEAFF.